This entry lists 27 T cell receptor beta chains sequenced from one sample in a study of T cells after somatic rescue of genetic block (TCRdb year 2020). The receptor library was made with the immunoSEQ multiplex PCR assay. TCRdb re-hosts the immuneACCESS table, in-frame sequences only. Its copies lack some clones; in the studies checked, an unresolved V gene accounts for under half of them, and the cause for the rest is not known. For this sample the table gives just over 8,000 clones, of which roughly 80% were detected only once. Jointly, the top ten make up about 25% of the sample. Sequenced material: peripheral blood mononuclear cells (PBMCs). These receptors were obtained from a boy aged 10-17 years.

The J gene is TRBJ2-5, the V gene TRBV5-4, with D possibly called TRBD1 or TRBD2 (5 bases each). The CDR3 consists of 15 residues. Trimming pared 2 bases from V and 4 bases from J, leaving 15 bases between. The V gene's germline CDR1 is SGHNT and CDR2 YYREEE (reference sequence). In DNA, the CDR3 is TGTGCCAGCAGCTTCGCCCGAGGGGCTTTAGAGACCCAGTACTTC. Translating it yields CASSFARGALETQYF.

The J gene is TRBJ2-1, the V gene TRBV4-3, with 11 bases aligning to TRBD2. The CDR3 totals 17 residues. Trimming took 4 bases from V and 0 from J; bases not matched to a gene: 5. The germline gives CDR1 LGHNA, CDR2 YSLEER. CDR3 residues: CASSRYSGGASYNEQFF. Here the CDR3 DNA reads TGCGCCAGCAGCCGGTATAGCGGGGGGGCCTCCTACAATGAGCAGTTCTTC.

The chain links TRBV19 to TRBJ2-1; 7 bases are shared with TRBD1. The trim removed 1 base at V and 6 bases at J, leaving 6 bases unmatched. CDR1 is LNHDA and CDR2 is SQIVND in the germline V gene (reference sequence). The CDR3 runs 15 residues. CDR3 loop: CASSIGRGLLNEQFF. The CDR3 DNA sequence: TGTGCCAGTAGTATAGGAAGGGGGCTACTCAATGAGCAGTTCTTC.

The rearrangement joins TRBV29-1 to TRBJ2-7; a weak D match, TRBD1 (5 bases). From germline, CDR1 is SQVTM and CDR2 ANQGSEA. The V gene lost 4 bases and the J gene lost 3 bases, with 7 bases spanning the gap. The CDR3 length is 11 residues. CDR3 DNA: TGCAGCGTTGGTACAGGCTACGAGCAGTACTTC. Its translation: CSVGTGYEQYF.

This clone was detected a few times. V and J are TRBV4-1 and TRBJ2-7, with unresolved D. Germline assignment: CDR1 MGHRA and CDR2 YSYEKL. The germline V and J ends were trimmed by 2 bases and 0 bases, with 11 bases remaining between them. This CDR3 has 15 residues. The CDR3 reads CASSQPSTGSYEQYF. In DNA form, the CDR3 reads TGCGCCAGCAGCCAACCTTCGACGGGCTCCTACGAGCAGTACTTC.

The chain recombines TRBV15 with TRBJ2-7; possibly TRBD1 for D (6 bases). Germline V gene data show CDR1 as LNHNV and CDR2 as YYDKDF (reference sequence). V lost 5 bases and J 0 bases, leaving 17 bases between the germline ends. The CDR3 has 16 residues. The CDR3 region is CATSGDRDTHSYEQYF. The CDR3 DNA sequence: TGTGCCACCAGCGGGGACCGGGACACGCACTCCTACGAGCAGTACTTC.

The chain recombines TRBV11-3 with TRBJ2-7; D remains unclear. The V gene lost 3 bases and the J gene lost 2 bases, with 8 bases spanning the gap. Germline-derived CDR1 and CDR2 are SGHNT and YENEEA. This CDR3 has 13 amino acids. In DNA form, the CDR3 reads TGTGCCAGCAGCTTGGCAGTAACCTACGAGCAGTACTTC. Protein sequence: CASSLAVTYEQYF.

The V call is TRBV6-6, the J call TRBJ2-1; D may be TRBD1 (6 bases). The ends were cut back, 5 bases at V and 3 bases at J, with 11 bases in the middle. The CDR3 extends over 14 amino acids. Per the germline V gene, CDR1 is MNHNY and CDR2 is SVGAGI (reference sequence). The CDR3 DNA sequence: TGTGCCAGCAGTCCTCGGACAGACTACAATGAGCAGTTCTTC. Its protein is CASSPRTDYNEQFF.

The rearrangement joins TRBV5-4 to TRBJ2-5, with D hard to call. This CDR3 contains 13 residues. Trimming took off 2 bases at V and 7 bases at J, with 12 bases between the two ends. Germline V CDR1 and CDR2: SGHNT, YYREEE (reference sequence). The CDR3 bases are TGTGCCAGCAGCTTTTGGGGAAGTGGGACCCAGTACTTC. Translation gives CASSFWGSGTQYF.

The rearrangement joins TRBV10-3 to TRBJ2-7; 7 bases match TRBD1. Germline CDR1 reads ENHRY; CDR2 reads SYGVKD. The CDR3 runs 13 residues. Unmatched junction bases numbered 8, after V lost 7 bases and J lost 5 bases. CDR3 nucleotide sequence: TGTGCCATCACCCCCGGGACAGTTGACGAGCAGTACTTC. Translating it yields CAITPGTVDEQYF.

V and J are TRBV4-3 and TRBJ2-7, with TRBD1 matching over 7 bases. V was pared by 3 bases and J by 0 bases, with 8 bases of the junction left unmatched. CDR1 and CDR2 from the germline V gene are LGHNA and YSLEER. This CDR3 has 16 residues. This CDR3 reads CASSQLLGQSSYEQYF. The DNA for the CDR3 is TGCGCCAGCAGCCAGTTGCTGGGACAGAGCTCCTACGAGCAGTACTTC.

Only one count was recorded for this clone. The rearrangement uses TRBV19 and TRBJ2-2; D ambiguous. The CDR3 spans 14 residues. Germline lookup yields CDR1 LNHDA and CDR2 SQIVND (reference sequence). Trimming left V 4 bases short and J 6 bases short, with 12 bases between. The CDR3 DNA is TGTGCCAGTAGTACTAGTCTAAGTGCCGGGGAGCTGTTTTTT. Amino acids: CASSTSLSAGELFF. Full variable domain (remainder filled in from reference TRBV19 and TRBJ2-2): DGGITQSPKYLFRKEGQNVTLSCEQNLNHDAMYWYRQDPGQGLRLIYYSQIVNDFQKGDIAEGYSVSREKKESFPLTVTSAQKNPTAFYLCASSTSLSAGELFFGEGSRLTVL.

V usage is TRBV5-6 and J usage is TRBJ2-5; possible D gene TRBD1, 5 bases. The V end lost 3 bases, the J end lost 2 bases, and 17 bases lay between the germline ends. This CDR3 spans 16 amino acids. Germline-derived CDR1 and CDR2 are SGHDT and YYEEEE. For the CDR3, the DNA is TGTGCCAGCAGCTCGTGGCAAGAGACAGATCAAGAGACCCAGTACTTC. This sequence encodes CASSSWQETDQETQYF.

The chain combines TRBV2 with TRBJ2-2; D may match TRBD1 or TRBD2 (5 bases each). The CDR3 extends over 14 amino acids. Trimming cost V 6 bases and J 5 bases, with 13 bases left between them. Germline V gives CDR1 SNHLY, CDR2 FYNNEI. This CDR3 is CASRLQDWTGELFF. CDR3 in DNA: TGTGCCAGCAGACTACAGGACTGGACCGGGGAGCTGTTTTTT. Complete variable domain (other parts from reference TRBV2 and TRBJ2-2): EPEVTQTPSHQVTQMGQEVILRCVPISNHLYFYWYRQILGQKVEFLVSFYNNEISEKSEIFDDQFSVERPDGSNFTLKIRSTKLEDSAMYFCASRLQDWTGELFFGEGSRLTVL.

This clone turned up a few times. Here the CDR3 reads CASRGTTSPSYEQYF. Written as DNA, the CDR3 is TGTGCCAGCAGGGGGACTACAAGTCCCTCCTACGAGCAGTACTTC. V and J are TRBV2 and TRBJ2-7; 7 bases are shared with TRBD2. The V segment lost 6 bases and the J segment 0 bases; nucleotides outside the gene matches: 8. The CDR3 runs 15 residues. Germline loops: CDR1 SNHLY, CDR2 FYNNEI.

This clone has a single count. Here the CDR3 DNA reads TGCGCCAGCAGCCAAGAAGTTCTAGCGGGAGTGTCAAGGGCCTACGAGCAGTACTTC. The encoded protein is CASSQEVLAGVSRAYEQYF. The chain uses TRBV4-1 and TRBJ2-7; 10 nucleotides align to TRBD2. The CDR3 is 19 amino acids. Trimming at V came to 0 bases and at J to 2 bases, leaving 13 bases not matched to a gene. Germline values: CDR1 MGHRA, CDR2 YSYEKL.

The CDR3 reads CASSVDRTDEKLFF. For the CDR3, the DNA is TGTGCCAGCAGCGTAGACAGGACAGACGAAAAACTGTTTTTT. V and J are TRBV9 and TRBJ1-4, with D perhaps matching TRBD1 (6 bases). The CDR3 is made up of 14 amino acids. With 0 bases removed from V and 8 bases from J, the gap between germline ends came to 11 bases. CDR1 is SGDLS and CDR2 is YYNGEE in the germline V gene.

The CDR3 protein is CASSYDGYNEKLFF. The DNA of the CDR3 is TGTGCCAGCAGTTATGACGGATATAATGAAAAACTGTTTTTT. V gene TRBV6-5 combines with J gene TRBJ1-4; no firm D call. Germline CDR1 is MNHEY and CDR2 is SVGAGI. The CDR3 runs 14 residues. With 3 bases removed from V and 4 bases from J, the gap between germline ends came to 9 bases.

Here the CDR3 reads CASRRDRNNEQFF. The CDR3 DNA sequence: TGTGCCAGTAGAAGGGACAGGAACAATGAGCAGTTCTTC. V and J are TRBV19 and TRBJ2-1, with 8 bases lining up with TRBD1. The ends lost 6 bases at V and 5 bases at J; junction bases unmatched: 3. Germline V CDR1 and CDR2: LNHDA, SQIVND (reference sequence). There are 13 residues in the CDR3.

V is TRBV6-1 and J is TRBJ1-1, with D hard to call. The CDR3 spans 14 residues. V lost 2 bases to trimming and J lost 0 bases, with 7 bases between them. In germline, CDR1 is MNHNS, CDR2 SASEGT. The CDR3 DNA follows: TGTGCCAGCAGTGAATTCGGGGTGAACACTGAAGCTTTCTTT. Translated, it gives CASSEFGVNTEAFF.

The V call is TRBV7-8, the J call TRBJ2-3; TRBD1 might be the D (5 bases). The V gene's germline CDR1 is SGHVS and CDR2 FQNEAQ. Trimming cost V 2 bases and J 0 bases, with 9 bases left between them. This CDR3 contains 15 residues. CDR3 amino acids: CASSLSGQSTDTQYF. CDR3 nucleotides: TGTGCCAGCAGCTTATCAGGACAAAGCACAGATACGCAGTATTTT.

The chain links TRBV28 to TRBJ2-1; 8 nucleotides match TRBD2. Trimming at V came to 3 bases and at J to 5 bases, leaving 15 bases not matched to a gene. The germline CDR1 and CDR2 sequences are MDHEN and SYDVKM. CDR3 length: 18 residues. CDR3 nucleotide sequence: TGTGCCAGCAGTTTTTATCGGACTAGCCGGGGAATACACAATGAGCAGTTCTTC. Protein sequence: CASSFYRTSRGIHNEQFF. The full variable domain, its missing parts supplied by reference TRBV28 and TRBJ2-1, is DVKVTQSSRYLVKRTGEKVFLECVQDMDHENMFWYRQDPGLGLRLIYFSYDVKMKEKGDIPEGYSVSREKKERFSLILESASTNQTSMYLCASSFYRTSRGIHNEQFFGPGTRLTVL.

The V call is TRBV7-8, the J call TRBJ2-7, with D perhaps TRBD1 or TRBD2 (5 bases each). Per germline, CDR1 SGHVS and CDR2 FQNEAQ. The CDR3 has 15 residues. V lost 5 bases, J lost 2 bases, and 16 bases lay in between. CDR3 residues: CASSLQPGRPYEQYF. The CDR3 nucleotides are TGTGCCAGCAGCCTGCAACCGGGACGACCCTACGAGCAGTACTTC.

The rearrangement uses TRBV7-2 and TRBJ2-3; D uncertain. Deletions cut 0 bases from V and 2 bases from J, with 6 bases between. The CDR3 has 14 amino acids. Germline CDR1 SGHTA, CDR2 FQGNSA. CDR3 amino acids: CASSLATNTDTQYF. DNA of the CDR3: TGTGCCAGCAGCTTAGCCACAAACACAGATACGCAGTATTTT.

The V and J genes are TRBV7-9 and TRBJ1-1; D may be TRBD1 (5 bases). Trimming stripped 3 bases from V and 7 bases from J, with 15 bases between. The CDR3 length is 14 residues. CDR1 is SEHNR and CDR2 is FQNEAQ in the germline V gene (reference sequence). The CDR3 sequence is CASSFRLEGDEAFF. The DNA of the CDR3 is TGTGCCAGCAGCTTCAGACTGGAAGGGGATGAAGCTTTCTTT.

This chain connects TRBV6-1 to TRBJ2-7; weak D call: TRBD1 (6 bases). CDR1 MNHNS and CDR2 SASEGT come from the germline V gene. V shed 9 bases and J shed 2 bases, with 14 bases lying between them. This CDR3 has 13 residues. The CDR3 region is CASSGDYAYEQYF. DNA of the CDR3: TGTGCCAGTTCAGGGGATTACGCCTACGAGCAGTACTTC.

V and J are TRBV4-3 and TRBJ2-7; 9 positions agree with TRBD2. Losses at the gene ends were 5 bases for V and 4 bases for J; bases not matched to a gene: 6. This CDR3 region has 14 residues. Germline V CDR1 and CDR2: LGHNA, YSLEER. The chain's CDR3 is CASSSLAGEYEQYF. The CDR3 nucleotides are TGCGCCAGCAGCTCCTTAGCGGGAGAGTACGAGCAGTACTTC.